These 28 T cell receptor beta chains were sequenced from one sample in a study of shared clonotypes between healthy human individuals. Some clones are missing from TCRdb's copy, which holds only in-frame ones; the method was immunoSEQ multiplex PCR. The table records roughly 2.6 million clones, approximately 92% of them present only once. Sequencing was done on a sample of naive CD4+ T cells sorted from blood. The subset is: CD45RA+ positively selected. These receptors all come from a man younger than 35 in good health.

This clone was observed a few times. This sequence joins TRBV18 and TRBJ1-1, with D maybe TRBD1 (5 bases). This CDR3 region has 15 residues. Per germline, CDR1 KGHSH and CDR2 LQKENI. Trimming shortened V by 3 bases and J by 6 bases, and 17 bases separated the two germline ends. CDR3 nucleotides: TGTGCCAGCTCACCGGGACCGAAGGTGGTCGCTGAAGCTTTCTTT. Translation gives CASSPGPKVVAEAFF. Filled out from reference TRBV18 and TRBJ1-1, the complete variable domain reads NAGVMQNPRHLVRRRGQEARLRCSPMKGHSHVYWYRQLPEEGLKFMVYLQKENIIDESGMPKERFSAEFPKEGPSILRIQQVVRGDSAAYFCASSPGPKVVAEAFFGQGTRLTVV.

This chain connects TRBV19 to TRBJ1-1, with 9 bases that match TRBD1. The germline V gene encodes CDR1 LNHDA and CDR2 SQIVND (reference sequence). The V gene end was trimmed by 6 bases and the J gene end by 0 bases; junction bases not matched to a gene: 2. CDR3 length: 14 amino acids. Here the CDR3 DNA reads TGTGCCAGTAGGGACAGGGGCCTGAACACTGAAGCTTTCTTT. Translating gives CASRDRGLNTEAFF.

The chain joins TRBV7-2 to TRBJ2-2; D perhaps matches TRBD2 (6 bases). Trimming pared 4 bases from V and 0 bases from J, leaving 12 bases between. This CDR3 comprises 16 residues. Germline V gene sequence: CDR1 SGHTA, CDR2 FQGNSA. DNA of the CDR3: TGTGCCAGCAGCTGGCGGCGGGGAGCGAACACCGGGGAGCTGTTTTTT. It codes for CASSWRRGANTGELFF.

The chain couples TRBV7-8 to TRBJ2-2; TRBD2 matches 16 bases. J gave up 7 bases and V 5 bases, and 10 bases lay outside the gene matches. Germline lookup yields CDR1 SGHVS and CDR2 FQNEAQ. CDR3 length: 18 residues. CDR3 sequence reads: CASSPGTSGGVTGGELFF. For the CDR3, the DNA is TGTGCCAGCAGCCCCGGGACTAGCGGGGGGGTAACTGGCGGGGAGCTGTTTTTT.

The genes are TRBV28 and TRBJ1-4; D is ambiguous. CDR3 length equals 13 residues. V was pared by 3 bases and J by 6 bases, with 8 bases between. Germline V gene lookup returns CDR1 MDHEN and CDR2 SYDVKM. CDR3 nucleotide sequence: TGTGCCAGCAGTTTGACCGGGGATGAAAAACTGTTTTTT. This sequence encodes CASSLTGDEKLFF. Full variable domain (missing parts from reference TRBV28 and TRBJ1-4): DVKVTQSSRYLVKRTGEKVFLECVQDMDHENMFWYRQDPGLGLRLIYFSYDVKMKEKGDIPEGYSVSREKKERFSLILESASTNQTSMYLCASSLTGDEKLFFGSGTQLSVL.

The chain combines TRBV25-1 with TRBJ2-5, with 9 bases identical to TRBD2. CDR1 is MGHDK and CDR2 is SYGVNS in the germline V gene. Unmatched junction bases numbered 3, after V lost 4 bases and J lost 3 bases. The CDR3 loop spans 14 amino acids. The CDR3 region is CASSGASGEETQYF. The CDR3 coding sequence is TGTGCCAGCAGTGGTGCTAGCGGGGAAGAGACCCAGTACTTC.

CDR3 amino acids: CASSRDLSDYEQYF. Here the CDR3 DNA reads TGTGCCAGCAGCCGGGACCTCTCGGACTACGAGCAGTACTTC. The chain links TRBV7-2 to TRBJ2-7, with D perhaps TRBD1 or TRBD2 (5 bases each). This CDR3 has 14 amino acids. Germline V gene sequence: CDR1 SGHTA, CDR2 FQGNSA. With 5 bases removed from V and 3 bases from J, the gap between germline ends came to 14 bases.

This chain uses TRBV11-2 with TRBJ2-4; perhaps TRBD1 as D (6 bases). Looked up from germline, CDR1 is SGHAT and CDR2 is FQNNGV. CDR3 length: 16 residues. Trimming pared 3 bases from V and 0 bases from J, leaving 12 bases between. CDR3 nucleotides: TGTGCCAGCAGCTTTGCAGGGGCTTTAGCCAAAAACATTCAGTACTTC. This codes for CASSFAGALAKNIQYF. The entire variable domain, with the rest obtained from reference TRBV11-2 and TRBJ2-4, is as follows: EAGVAQSPRYKIIEKRQSVAFWCNPISGHATLYWYQQILGQGPKLLIQFQNNGVVDDSQLPKDRFSAERLKGVDSTLKIQPAKLEDSAVYLCASSFAGALAKNIQYFGAGTRLSVL.

The sample holds one count of this clone. The J gene is TRBJ2-2, the V gene TRBV19; a weak D match, TRBD1 (6 bases). Trimming shortened V by 2 bases and J by 6 bases, and 13 bases separated the two germline ends. The germline V gene encodes CDR1 LNHDA and CDR2 SQIVND (reference sequence). The CDR3 length is 15 residues. CDR3 coding DNA: TGTGCCAGTAGTATAAACTGGGGGCAGGCCGGGGAGCTGTTTTTT. It codes for CASSINWGQAGELFF.

The V gene is TRBV5-1, the J gene TRBJ1-2; a possible D gene is TRBD1 (5 bases). Germline V gives CDR1 SGHRS, CDR2 YFSETQ. V was shortened by 4 bases and J by 5 bases, with 18 bases between the two germline ends. This CDR3 is 15 amino acids long. The CDR3 protein is CASSETDGGTYGYTF. CDR3 sequence (DNA): TGCGCCAGCAGCGAGACGGACGGCGGGACGTATGGCTACACCTTC.

This chain joins TRBV7-2 and TRBJ1-1, with TRBD1 matching over 7 bases. CDR1 and CDR2 from the germline V gene are SGHTA and FQGNSA. With V trimmed by 5 bases and J by 6 bases, 3 bases remained unmatched. The CDR3 extends over 12 amino acids. The chain's CDR3 is CASSTGVAEAFF. CDR3 nucleotide sequence: TGTGCCAGCAGCACAGGGGTGGCTGAAGCTTTCTTT.

This clone was seen just once. V usage is TRBV2 and J usage is TRBJ1-6, with D hard to call. The V end lost 9 bases, the J end lost 4 bases, and 13 bases lay between the germline ends. From germline, CDR1 is SNHLY and CDR2 FYNNEI. This CDR3 has 14 amino acids. As DNA, the CDR3 is TGTGCCAGGGCGATGGATGGATATAATTCACCCCTCCACTTT. Amino acids: CARAMDGYNSPLHF.

Notes on this clone: One end of the junction varies from germline; a read error may be responsible. The gene calls are TRBV7-9 and TRBJ2-2; the D is unclear. This CDR3 is built from 16 residues. Germline CDR1 is SEHNR and CDR2 is FQNEAQ (reference sequence). The CDR3 bases are TGCTCGTCAAAAGGGTGGACGCTCGCGAACACCGGGGAGCTGTTTTTT. Amino acids: CSSKGWTLANTGELFF.

The gene calls are TRBV18 and TRBJ2-7; perhaps TRBD1 as D (6 bases). The germline V gene has CDR1 KGHSH and CDR2 LQKENI. Trimming pared 4 bases from V and 0 bases from J, leaving 7 bases between. CDR3 size: 13 residues. CDR3 protein: CASSLDSSYEQYF. The CDR3 DNA follows: TGTGCCAGCTCACTGGACAGCTCCTACGAGCAGTACTTC.

The gene calls are TRBV5-1 and TRBJ2-7; a weak D match, TRBD1 (6 bases). V was pared by 4 bases and J by 0 bases, with 14 bases between. The germline gives CDR1 SGHRS, CDR2 YFSETQ. This CDR3 is built from 15 residues. The CDR3 DNA reads TGCGCCAGCAGCGACCCACAGGGCCGCTCCTACGAGCAGTACTTC. It specifies CASSDPQGRSYEQYF.

V gene TRBV7-2 combines with J gene TRBJ1-5; 9 positions agree with TRBD1. The CDR3 sequence is 16 residues long. V dropped 5 bases and J dropped 4; count of bases not matched to a gene: 9. Germline assignment: CDR1 SGHTA and CDR2 FQGNSA. Here the CDR3 reads CASSVVAGTGNQPQHF. CDR3 DNA: TGTGCCAGCAGCGTGGTGGCCGGGACAGGGAATCAGCCCCAGCATTTT.

About this clone: Other DNA variants within this sample encode the same CDR3. V and J are TRBV7-2 and TRBJ2-7; D is perhaps TRBD2 (5 bases). This CDR3 spans 14 amino acids. V lost 7 bases and J lost 0, with 13 bases in between. The germline gives CDR1 SGHTA, CDR2 FQGNSA. CDR3 coding DNA: TGTGCCAGCACCAGAGGCGGGTCCTCCTACGAGCAGTACTTC. It specifies CASTRGGSSYEQYF.

The rearrangement links TRBV9 to TRBJ2-1; D unclear. This CDR3 is built from 15 residues. Germline V gene lookup returns CDR1 SGDLS and CDR2 YYNGEE. With 2 bases removed from V and 7 bases from J, the gap between germline ends came to 16 bases. CDR3 in amino acids: CASSVVSLGSNEQFF. Written as DNA, the CDR3 is TGTGCCAGCAGCGTGGTTAGTTTGGGCTCGAATGAGCAGTTCTTC.

The chain employs TRBV5-1 and TRBJ2-3; the match to TRBD1 covers 8 bases. The V gene end was trimmed by 5 bases and the J gene end by 0 bases; junction bases not matched to a gene: 11. This CDR3 has 17 residues. The germline CDR1 and CDR2 sequences are SGHRS and YFSETQ. CDR3 residues: CASSTTWTGSSTDTQYF. The CDR3 nucleotides read TGCGCCAGCAGTACGACCTGGACAGGGTCTAGCACAGATACGCAGTATTTT.

The genes are TRBV4-3 and TRBJ2-3, with 8 positions matching TRBD1. J was trimmed by 5 bases and V by 3 bases; bases with no gene match: 10. CDR1 and CDR2 (germline): LGHNA, YSLEER. CDR3 length: 16 residues. In DNA, the CDR3 is TGCGCCAGCAGCCAGGCCGGGACAGGTCCTCGAGATACGCAGTATTTT. Translation gives CASSQAGTGPRDTQYF.

The chain carries TRBV5-1 and TRBJ2-2, with 9 bases identical to TRBD2. The CDR3 totals 15 residues. The V and J ends lost 5 bases and 5 bases, in that order; junction bases with no gene match: 7. Germline V lookup: CDR1 SGHRS, CDR2 YFSETQ. Here the CDR3 reads CASRSLAGSTGELFF. CDR3 coding DNA: TGCGCCAGCAGGTCCCTAGCGGGGAGTACCGGGGAGCTGTTTTTT.

This clone appeared a single time. The chain has TRBV5-1 and TRBJ2-7, with D possibly matching TRBD1 (6 bases). Trimming stripped 0 bases from V and 0 bases from J, with 19 bases between. This CDR3 is built from 18 residues. The germline CDR1 and CDR2 sequences are SGHRS and YFSETQ. The CDR3 nucleotides read TGCGCCAGCAGCTTGGACTTGACCGGGACATCGAGCTCCTACGAGCAGTACTTC. Encoded protein: CASSLDLTGTSSSYEQYF.

V gene TRBV5-4 combines with J gene TRBJ2-7; either TRBD1 or TRBD2 may supply D (5 bases each). Trimming took 3 bases from V and 2 from J, leaving 9 bases between them. The CDR3 is 13 residues long. CDR1 is SGHNT, CDR2 YYREEE, per germline (reference sequence). The CDR3 sequence is CASSYPGPYEQYF. The CDR3 region has the DNA TGTGCCAGCAGCTACCCGGGGCCCTACGAGCAGTACTTC.

The rearrangement links TRBV19 to TRBJ1-1, with D uncertain. The CDR3 contains 14 residues. V dropped 3 bases and J dropped 0 bases, with 8 bases sitting between them. The germline V gene has CDR1 LNHDA and CDR2 SQIVND (reference sequence). The CDR3 coding sequence is TGTGCCAGTAGTATCGAACAGATGAACACTGAAGCTTTCTTT. Residues: CASSIEQMNTEAFF.

The V and J genes are TRBV7-9 and TRBJ2-5, with no clear D. Trimming shortened V by 2 bases and J by 3 bases, and 10 bases separated the two germline ends. CDR1 and CDR2 (germline): SEHNR, FQNEAQ (reference sequence). The CDR3 sequence is 14 residues long. The CDR3 DNA follows: TGTGCCAGCAGCTTAACTCCCAGCGAAGAGACCCAGTACTTC. Protein sequence: CASSLTPSEETQYF.

The chain recombines TRBV30 with TRBJ2-2, with D tentatively TRBD1 (5 bases). Deletions cut 0 bases from V and 1 base from J, with 9 bases between. The CDR3 covers 15 residues. CDR1 is GTSNPN and CDR2 is SVGIG in the germline V gene (reference sequence). CDR3 DNA sequence: TGTGCCTGGAGTGTACGGACATTGAACACCGGGGAGCTGTTTTTT. Its translation: CAWSVRTLNTGELFF.

This chain connects TRBV11-3 to TRBJ2-3, with D possibly being TRBD2 (7 bases). CDR1 and CDR2 from the germline V gene are SGHNT and YENEEA. This CDR3 is built from 18 residues. V shed 5 bases and J shed 6 bases, with 27 bases lying between them. The CDR3 here is CASSPGGSGGLFTDTQYF. CDR3 DNA: TGTGCCAGCAGCCCGGGTGGGTCCGGGGGGCTCTTCACGGATACGCAGTATTTT.

As for this clone: This CDR3 is also generated by other DNA sequences in the sample. The rearrangement uses TRBV30 and TRBJ1-1; no firm D call. Germline V gene data show CDR1 as GTSNPN and CDR2 as SVGIG (reference sequence). The CDR3 consists of 13 residues. V was pared by 0 bases and J by 1 base, with 6 bases between. The CDR3, as DNA: TGTGCCTGGAGTGTACGGAGGAACACTGAAGCTTTCTTT. Encoded protein: CAWSVRRNTEAFF. Full variable domain (remainder filled in from reference TRBV30 and TRBJ1-1): SQTIHQWPATLVQPVGSPLSLECTVEGTSNPNLYWYRQAAGRGLQLLFYSVGIGQISSEVPQNLSASRPQDRQFILSSKKLLLSDSGFYLCAWSVRRNTEAFFGQGTRLTVV.